This entry lists 21 T cell receptor beta chains sequenced from one sample in a study of T cell repertoires in cytomegalovirus infection. Their cognate antigens are unknown. TCRdb itself ran the reads through MiXCR, one entry per CDR3 protein. Of roughly 920,000 distinct CDR3 sequences in the sample, around 30% are singletons; the top ten hold roughly 13%. The sample here was cultured CD8+ T cells from PBMCs, taken from culture after CMV antigen stimulation. The source of these receptors is a human donor in good health (CMV status not recorded). Some clones in this sample may be carry-over from other donors' samples.

This chain connects TRBV18 to TRBJ2-5; D possibly matches TRBD1 or TRBD2 (5 bases each). Germline-derived CDR1 and CDR2 are KGHSH and LQKENI. This CDR3 contains 16 residues. V was trimmed by 6 bases and J by 3 bases, leaving 20 bases between them. The CDR3 here is CASSPTWGKGEETQYF. The CDR3 DNA follows: TGTGCCAGCTCCCCCACGTGGGGGAAAGGGGAAGAGACCCAGTACTTC. Looking up the rest from reference TRBV18 and TRBJ2-5 gives the full variable domain: NAGVMQNPRHLVRRRGQEARLRCSPMKGHSHVYWYRQLPEEGLKFMVYLQKENIIDESGMPKERFSAEFPKEGPSILRIQQVVRGDSAAYFCASSPTWGKGEETQYFGPGTRLLVL.

This clonotype appeared many times. This chain links TRBV7-6 with TRBJ2-1; D uncertain. The germline CDR1 and CDR2 sequences are SGHVS and FNYEAQ. This CDR3 region has 13 residues. The V end was cut by 3 bases, the J end by 5 bases, with 8 bases between. This chain's CDR3 is CASSFGGDNEQFF. CDR3 coding DNA: TGTGCCAGCAGCTTTGGCGGAGACAATGAGCAGTTCTTC. Complete variable domain (other parts from reference TRBV7-6 and TRBJ2-1): GAGVSQSPRYKVTKRGQDVALRCDPISGHVSLYWYRQALGQGPEFLTYFNYEAQQDKSGLPNDRFSAERPEGSISTLTIQRTEQRDSAMYRCASSFGGDNEQFFGPGTRLTVL.

CDR3 nucleotides: TGTGCCAGCAGCCCCCTAGCGGGGGGCCCGTTCCACAATGAGCAGTTCTTC. As protein: CASSPLAGGPFHNEQFF. The V call is TRBV9, the J call TRBJ2-1; 11 nucleotides agree with TRBD2. From germline, CDR1 is SGDLS and CDR2 YYNGEE. The CDR3 spans 17 residues. V shed 4 bases and J 5 bases; nucleotides not matched to a gene: 11.

In this sample, this clonotype turned up once. One junction end disagrees with the germline gene, perhaps due to a read error. The J gene is TRBJ1-2, the V gene TRBV19; D possibly corresponds to TRBD1 (6 bases). The CDR3 is 12 residues long. Germline CDR1 LNHDA, CDR2 SQIVND (reference sequence). CDR3 amino acids: CASIQGNCGYTF. The CDR3 DNA follows: TGTGCCAGTATTCAGGGGAACTGTGGCTACACCTTC.

The chain links TRBV12-3 or TRBV12-4 to TRBJ2-7, with a tentative D call TRBD1 (5 bases). The CDR3 contains 14 residues. Trimming pared 0 bases from V and 5 bases from J, leaving 11 bases between. The CDR3 DNA sequence: TGTGCCAGCAGTTTAGCTACAGGTCCGGACGAGCAGTACTTC. Encoded protein: CASSLATGPDEQYF.

This clonotype has just a few counts. The gene calls are TRBV4-1 and TRBJ2-5, with 7 bases fitting TRBD1. The CDR3 is 15 residues long. The V and J ends lost 1 base and 1 base, in that order; junction bases with no gene match: 3. Germline CDR1 MGHRA, CDR2 YSYEKL. The CDR3: CASSQVPGGQETQYF. In nucleotides, the CDR3 is TGCGCCAGCAGCCAAGTTCCAGGGGGCCAAGAGACCCAGTACTTC.

The chain couples TRBV19 to TRBJ1-4; D ambiguous. CDR1 is LNHDA, CDR2 SQIVND, per germline (reference sequence). The CDR3 contains 16 residues. V lost 4 bases to trimming and J lost 2 bases, with 14 bases between them. Here the CDR3 reads CASSNDLVVTNEKLFF. Here the CDR3 DNA reads TGTGCCAGTAGTAATGACCTGGTTGTGACTAATGAAAAACTGTTTTTT.

Remarks on this clonotype: At one end, the junction sequence differs from germline, possibly due to a read error. The rearrangement links TRBV7-6 to TRBJ2-1; D is undetermined. Germline CDR1 SGHVS, CDR2 FNYEAQ. The CDR3 is made up of 14 amino acids. The CDR3 region is CASSYPGSTNEQFF. The CDR3 region has the DNA TGTGCTAGCAGCTACCCTGGGTCGACAAATGAGCAGTTCTTC.

A single count supports this clonotype. Its ends do not fully match the called genes, so a read error is possible. The J gene is TRBJ1-5, the V gene TRBV28; 12 nucleotides match TRBD1. CDR3 length equals 17 residues. Germline V CDR1 and CDR2: MDHEN, SYDVKM. The CDR3 nucleotides read TGTGTCAGCAGTCTGGGACAGGGGGCCTGGGCCAATCAGCCCCAGCATTTT. Translating gives CVSSLGQGAWANQPQHF.

This clonotype showed up just once. The V gene is TRBV6-8, the J gene TRBJ2-1; maybe TRBD1 (5 bases). Trimming took off 1 base at V and 6 bases at J, with 16 bases between the two ends. Per the germline V gene, CDR1 is MNHGY and CDR2 is SAAAGT. The CDR3 has 16 residues. The CDR3 reads CASSYYGALNSNEQFF. The CDR3 region has the DNA TGTGCCAGCAGTTACTATGGGGCCCTGAACAGCAATGAGCAGTTCTTC.

The chain carries TRBV6-2 or TRBV6-3 and TRBJ2-7; D possibly corresponds to TRBD2 (5 bases). Germline V CDR1 and CDR2: MNHEY, SVGEGT. Trimming left V 4 bases short and J 3 bases short, with 10 bases between. The CDR3 covers 13 residues. The CDR3 loop is CASSSGIYYEQYV. In DNA, the CDR3 is TGTGCCAGCAGTTCCGGGATCTACTACGAGCAGTACGTC.

This clonotype has a count of ten or more. The gene calls are TRBV12-3 or TRBV12-4 and TRBJ2-3; 7 nucleotides align to TRBD1. Trimming cost V 3 bases and J 6 bases; bases outside gene matches: 6. The CDR3 contains 14 residues. The CDR3 spells CASSFQGQLDTQYF. In DNA, the CDR3 is TGTGCCAGCAGTTTCCAGGGACAGTTGGATACGCAGTATTTT.

The chain combines TRBV15 with TRBJ2-4; maybe TRBD1 (6 bases). Between the trimmed V and J ends, which lost 3 bases and 8 bases, there was a span of 14 bases. Germline CDR1 reads LNHNV; CDR2 reads YYDKDF (reference sequence). The CDR3 length is 14 residues. The CDR3, as DNA: TGTGCCACCAGCAGGAGGGGGTCCGAGGACATTCAGTACTTC. Its protein is CATSRRGSEDIQYF. Full variable domain (missing parts from reference TRBV15 and TRBJ2-4): DAMVIQNPRYQVTQFGKPVTLSCSQTLNHNVMYWYQQKSSQAPKLLFHYYDKDFNNEADTPDNFQSRRPNTSFCFLDIRSPGLGDTAMYLCATSRRGSEDIQYFGAGTRLSVL.

J is TRBJ2-6 and V is TRBV11-2, with 8 nucleotides matching TRBD1. CDR1 and CDR2 (germline): SGHAT, FQNNGV. The CDR3 consists of 19 residues. Losses at the gene ends were 0 bases for V and 1 base for J; bases not matched to a gene: 8. The CDR3 nucleotides are TGTGCCAGCAGCTTAGATCCAGGGGGCTTTTTTTCTGGGGCCAACGTCCTGACTTTC. Translating it yields CASSLDPGGFFSGANVLTF.

This clonotype was recorded many times. This sequence joins TRBV7-6 and TRBJ1-1, with 12 bases identical to TRBD1. The CDR3 has 16 amino acids. Per germline, CDR1 SGHVS and CDR2 FNYEAQ. With V trimmed by 4 bases and J by 3 bases, 6 bases remained unmatched. CDR3 coding DNA: TGTGCCAGCAGCTCGGGACAGGGGGCCCGGTACACTGAAGCTTTCTTT. Amino acids: CASSSGQGARYTEAFF.

The chain carries TRBV7-4 and TRBJ2-1; tentatively, D is TRBD2 (6 bases). With 5 bases removed from V and 1 base from J, the gap between germline ends came to 12 bases. Looked up from germline, CDR1 is SGHVT and CDR2 is SQSDAQ. The CDR3 length is 15 residues. Here the CDR3 reads CASSGWGESYNEQFF. In DNA form, the CDR3 reads TGTGCCAGCAGCGGTTGGGGGGAATCCTACAATGAGCAGTTCTTC.

CDR3 DNA sequence: TGTGCCACCAGTGAACCCGACAGCTATGAGCAGTTCTTC. Translation gives CATSEPDSYEQFF. This sequence joins TRBV24-1 and TRBJ2-1; tentatively, D is TRBD1 (5 bases). V was trimmed by 4 bases and J by 8 bases, leaving 11 bases between them. This CDR3 spans 13 amino acids. Germline V CDR1 and CDR2: KGHDR, SFDVKD.

This clonotype came up a few times. The rearrangement joins TRBV12-3 or TRBV12-4 to TRBJ1-2; the D is unclear. V was clipped by 2 bases and J by 7 bases, with 23 bases between them. The CDR3 consists of 17 residues. As DNA, the CDR3 is TGTGCCAGCAGTTTAACCCTCGATTTCGGGGAGGTAGCTGGCTACACCTTC. This sequence encodes CASSLTLDFGEVAGYTF.

This chain uses TRBV6-2 or TRBV6-3 with TRBJ2-3; the D is unclear. The CDR3 extends over 13 amino acids. V gave up 7 bases and J gave up 0 bases, with 8 bases separating them. Germline assignment: CDR1 MNHEY and CDR2 SVGEGT. Here the CDR3 DNA reads TGTGCCAGCACCTTGGCAAGCACAGATACGCAGTATTTT. This sequence encodes CASTLASTDTQYF.

The chain carries TRBV7-2 and TRBJ2-1; D perhaps matches TRBD1 (7 bases). This CDR3 has 18 amino acids. V lost 3 bases and J lost 7, with 25 bases in between. CDR1 and CDR2 from the germline V gene are SGHTA and FQGNSA. The CDR3 region is CASSFRQGPGVYRNEQFF. DNA for the CDR3: TGTGCCAGCAGCTTCAGACAGGGTCCGGGGGTATACCGGAATGAGCAGTTCTTC.

Ten or more counts support this clonotype. The chain employs TRBV7-9 and TRBJ2-1; 9 bases fit TRBD1. Unmatched junction bases numbered 11, after V lost 5 bases and J lost 3 bases. The germline V gene has CDR1 SEHNR and CDR2 FQNEAQ (reference sequence). The CDR3 is 17 residues long. CDR3 loop: CASSPPGQGGVYNEQFF. In DNA, the CDR3 is TGTGCCAGCAGCCCACCGGGACAGGGAGGGGTCTACAATGAGCAGTTCTTC.